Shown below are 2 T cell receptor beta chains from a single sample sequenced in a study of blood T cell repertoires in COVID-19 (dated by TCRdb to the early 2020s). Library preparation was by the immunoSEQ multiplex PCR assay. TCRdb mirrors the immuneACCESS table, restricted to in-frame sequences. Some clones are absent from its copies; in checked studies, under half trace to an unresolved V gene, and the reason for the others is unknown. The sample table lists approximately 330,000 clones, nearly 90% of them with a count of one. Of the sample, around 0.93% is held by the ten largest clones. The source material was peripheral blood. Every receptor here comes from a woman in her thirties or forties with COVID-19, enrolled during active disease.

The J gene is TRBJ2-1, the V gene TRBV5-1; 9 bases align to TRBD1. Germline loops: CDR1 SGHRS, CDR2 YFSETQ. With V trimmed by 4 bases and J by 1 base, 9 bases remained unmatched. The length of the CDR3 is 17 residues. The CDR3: CASSLQGAFSSYNEQFF. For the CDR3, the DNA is TGCGCCAGCAGCCTACAGGGGGCCTTTAGTTCCTACAATGAGCAGTTCTTC.

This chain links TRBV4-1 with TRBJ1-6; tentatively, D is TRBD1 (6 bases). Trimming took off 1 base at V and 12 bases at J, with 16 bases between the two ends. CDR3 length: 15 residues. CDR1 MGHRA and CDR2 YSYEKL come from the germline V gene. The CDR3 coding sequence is TGCGCCAGCAGCCAAGCACAGGGCGGGTTAGTACCCCTCCACTTT. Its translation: CASSQAQGGLVPLHF.